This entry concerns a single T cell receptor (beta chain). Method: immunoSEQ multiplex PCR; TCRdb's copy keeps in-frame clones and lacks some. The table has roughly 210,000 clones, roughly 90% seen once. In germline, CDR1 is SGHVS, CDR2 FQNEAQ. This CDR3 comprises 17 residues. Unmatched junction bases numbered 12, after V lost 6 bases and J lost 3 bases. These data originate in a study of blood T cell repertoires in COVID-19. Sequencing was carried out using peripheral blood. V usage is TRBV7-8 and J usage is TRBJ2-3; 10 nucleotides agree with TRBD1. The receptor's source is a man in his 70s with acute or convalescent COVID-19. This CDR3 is CASRLNTGQGKTDTQYF. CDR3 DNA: TGTGCCAGCAGACTCAATACGGGACAGGGGAAGACAGATACGCAGTATTTT. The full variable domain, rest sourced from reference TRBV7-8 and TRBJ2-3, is GAGVSQSPRYKVAKRGQDVALRCDPISGHVSLFWYQQALGQGPEFLTYFQNEAQLDKSGLPSDRFFAERPEGSVSTLKIQRTQQEDSAVYLCASRLNTGQGKTDTQYFGPGTRLTVL.